This T cell receptor (beta chain) originates from a study of shared clonotypes between healthy human individuals. Study details: Plates per donor: three CD4 naive, three CD4 memory, two CD8 naive, one CD8 memory.

Germline V lookup: CDR1 MRHNA, CDR2 SNTAGT. With 5 bases removed from V and 4 bases from J, the gap between germline ends came to 14 bases. The CDR3 spans 14 residues. At deep level, the assay was performed. Clones were read by immunoSEQ multiplex PCR, and TCRdb kept only the in-frame ones, dropping some. The sample lists 650,000 to 750,000 clones, approximately 75% occurring once. The TCR comes from a woman aged 30 to 39 in good health. This chain joins TRBV6-4 and TRBJ1-1; maybe TRBD1 (5 bases). Sequencing was carried out using memory CD4+ T cells sorted from blood. Subset reported: CD45RA-negative fraction. CDR3 sequence reads: CASSPTGPTTEAFF. In DNA form, the CDR3 reads TGTGCCAGCAGTCCCACAGGCCCCACCACTGAAGCTTTCTTT.